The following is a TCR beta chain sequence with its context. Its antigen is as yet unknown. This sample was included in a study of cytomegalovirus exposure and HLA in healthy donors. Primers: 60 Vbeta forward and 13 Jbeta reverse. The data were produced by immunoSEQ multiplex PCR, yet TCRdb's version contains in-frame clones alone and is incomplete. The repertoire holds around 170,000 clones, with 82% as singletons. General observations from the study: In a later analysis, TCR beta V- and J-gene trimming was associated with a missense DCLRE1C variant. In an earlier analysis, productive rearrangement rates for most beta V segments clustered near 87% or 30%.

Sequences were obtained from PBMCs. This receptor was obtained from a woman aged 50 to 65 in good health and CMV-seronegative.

The chain's CDR3 is CSVRPGADTQYF. The CDR3 region has the DNA TGCAGCGTTAGGCCGGGGGCAGATACGCAGTATTTT. The rearrangement uses TRBV29-1 and TRBJ2-3, with D perhaps matching TRBD2 (6 bases). The CDR3 is 12 amino acids. The germline CDR1 and CDR2 sequences are SQVTM and ANQGSEA. V lost 5 bases, J lost 4 bases, and 10 bases lay in between.